This T cell receptor beta chain stems from a study of cytomegalovirus exposure and HLA in healthy donors. Study-wide results and caveats: The authors enumerated over 150 TCR beta chains as linked to cytomegalovirus. Exclusion applied to some V segments, including TRBV6-2 and TRBV6-3, as they were indistinguishable.

As regards this clone: The antigen is not known.

From germline, CDR1 is SGHNT and CDR2 YENEEA. The CDR3 spans 14 residues. With 1 base removed from V and 6 bases from J, the gap between germline ends came to 12 bases. This PCR relied on a set of 60 Vbeta primers and 13 Jbeta primers. Original handling: Later reanalysis found tens of millions of unique TCR beta chains, about 10 million of them shared. The protocol was immunoSEQ multiplex PCR, while the TCRdb copy is restricted to in-frame clones and leaves out a portion. D and trimming were read from the DNA, whereas the V and J calls and clone size are those reported in that table. The sample has approximately 180,000 clones.

The sequence came from a man in his thirties or forties in good health and CMV-seronegative. The chain uses TRBV11-3 and TRBJ1-2; the D is unclear. Input material: PBMCs. As DNA, the CDR3 is TGTGCCAGCAGCTTAGCGCCGGGAAATAATGGCTACACCTTC. Translated: CASSLAPGNNGYTF.